This TCR beta chain was recorded in a study of response to subunit inactivated influenza vaccine. Study observations and caveats: Each seasonal flu vaccination may recruit only limited new T cells, authors suggested.

Trimming stripped 5 bases from V and 5 bases from J, with 9 bases between. The V gene's germline CDR1 is SEHNR and CDR2 FQNEAQ (reference sequence). The length of the CDR3 is 13 residues. TCRdb re-called the RT-PCR reads through MiXCR, storing one row per CDR3 protein. The table shows roughly 460,000 distinct CDR3 sequences, with over 9.5% occurring only once. This clonotype was counted at least ten times. Its target is not known. The sequenced sample was PBMCs from blood, obtained around seven weeks after vaccination. This TCR came from a man aged 45-65 years who received an inactivated influenza vaccine. The chain couples TRBV7-9 to TRBJ2-2; weak D call: TRBD1 (6 bases). The CDR3 is CASSLTGTGELFF. In DNA form, the CDR3 reads TGTGCCAGCAGCCTCACAGGGACCGGGGAGCTGTTTTTT.